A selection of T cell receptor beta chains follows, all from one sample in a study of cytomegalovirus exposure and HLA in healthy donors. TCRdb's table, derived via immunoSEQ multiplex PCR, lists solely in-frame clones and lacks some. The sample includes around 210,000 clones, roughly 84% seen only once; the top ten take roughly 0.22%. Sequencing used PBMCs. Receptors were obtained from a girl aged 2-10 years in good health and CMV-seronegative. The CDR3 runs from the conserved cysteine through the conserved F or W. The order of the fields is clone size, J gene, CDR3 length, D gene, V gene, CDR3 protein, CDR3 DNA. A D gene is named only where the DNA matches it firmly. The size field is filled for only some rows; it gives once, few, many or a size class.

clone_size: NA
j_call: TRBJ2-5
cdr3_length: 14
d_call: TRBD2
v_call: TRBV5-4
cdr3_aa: CASSTRDYQETQYF
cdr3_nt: TGTGCCAGCAGCACCCGGGACTATCAAGAGACCCAGTACTTC

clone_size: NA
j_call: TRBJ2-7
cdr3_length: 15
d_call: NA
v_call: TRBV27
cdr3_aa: CASRAPWADFYEQYF
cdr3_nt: TGTGCCAGCAGAGCACCCTGGGCAGATTTCTACGAGCAGTACTTC

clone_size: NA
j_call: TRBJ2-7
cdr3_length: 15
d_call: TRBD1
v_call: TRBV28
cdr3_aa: CASSFADRGPYEQYF
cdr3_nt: TGTGCCAGCAGTTTCGCGGACAGGGGGCCGTACGAGCAGTACTTC

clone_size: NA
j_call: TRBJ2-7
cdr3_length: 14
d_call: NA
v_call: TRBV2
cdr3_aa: CASRDQGPSYEQYF
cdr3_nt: TGTGCCAGCAGGGACCAGGGGCCCTCCTACGAGCAGTACTTC

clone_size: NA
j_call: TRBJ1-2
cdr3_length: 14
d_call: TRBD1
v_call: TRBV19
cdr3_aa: CASSIRGRDYGYTF
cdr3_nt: TGTGCCAGTAGTATCAGGGGGCGCGACTATGGCTACACCTTC

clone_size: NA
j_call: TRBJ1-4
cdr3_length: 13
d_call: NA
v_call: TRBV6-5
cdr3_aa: CASSYESGGKLFF
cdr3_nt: TGTGCCAGCAGTTACGAGTCCGGGGGAAAACTGTTTTTT

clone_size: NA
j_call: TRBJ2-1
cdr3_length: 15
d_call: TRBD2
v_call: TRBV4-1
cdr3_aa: CASSDSGRAYNEQFF
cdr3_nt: TGCGCCAGCAGCGACAGCGGGAGGGCCTACAATGAGCAGTTCTTC

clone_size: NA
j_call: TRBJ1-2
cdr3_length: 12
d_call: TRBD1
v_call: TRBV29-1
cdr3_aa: CSVVTGTYDYTF
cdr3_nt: TGCAGCGTAGTGACAGGGACCTATGACTACACCTTC

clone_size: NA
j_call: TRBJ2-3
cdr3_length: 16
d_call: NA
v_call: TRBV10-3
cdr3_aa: CAISDPQGAGTDTQYF
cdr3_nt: TGTGCCATCAGTGACCCACAGGGAGCGGGCACAGATACGCAGTATTTT

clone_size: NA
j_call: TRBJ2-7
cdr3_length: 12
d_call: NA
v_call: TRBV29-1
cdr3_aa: CSVAGLTYEQYF
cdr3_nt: TGCAGCGTTGCAGGACTGACCTACGAGCAGTACTTC

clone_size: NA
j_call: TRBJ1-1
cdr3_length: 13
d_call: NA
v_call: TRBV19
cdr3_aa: CASSSRSHTEAFF
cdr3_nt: TGTGCCAGTAGTTCTCGGTCGCACACTGAAGCTTTCTTT

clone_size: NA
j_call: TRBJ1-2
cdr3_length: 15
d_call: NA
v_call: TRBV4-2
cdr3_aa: CASSLTGKPNYGYTF
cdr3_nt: TGTGCCAGCTCCCTAACAGGCAAACCTAACTATGGCTACACCTTC

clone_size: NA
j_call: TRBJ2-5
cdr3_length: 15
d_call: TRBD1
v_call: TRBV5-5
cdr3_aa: CASSAGDRAEETQYF
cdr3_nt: TGTGCCAGCAGCGCCGGAGACAGGGCAGAAGAGACCCAGTACTTC

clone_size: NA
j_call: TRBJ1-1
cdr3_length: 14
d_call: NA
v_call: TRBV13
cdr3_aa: CASSLEAGNTEAFF
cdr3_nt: TGTGCCAGCAGCTTAGAGGCAGGGAACACTGAAGCTTTCTTT

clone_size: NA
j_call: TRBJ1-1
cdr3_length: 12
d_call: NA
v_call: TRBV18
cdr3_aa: CASSREVTEAFF
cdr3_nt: TGTGCCAGCTCACGGGAGGTCACTGAAGCTTTCTTT

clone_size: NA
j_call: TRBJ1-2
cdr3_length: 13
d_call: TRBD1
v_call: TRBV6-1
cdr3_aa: CASCPGQNYGYTF
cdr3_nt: TGTGCCAGCTGTCCGGGACAGAACTATGGCTACACCTTC

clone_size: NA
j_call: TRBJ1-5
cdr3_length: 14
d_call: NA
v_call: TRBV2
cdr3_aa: CASGGGLSNQPQHF
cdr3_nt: TGTGCCAGCGGTGGAGGACTCAGCAATCAGCCCCAGCATTTT

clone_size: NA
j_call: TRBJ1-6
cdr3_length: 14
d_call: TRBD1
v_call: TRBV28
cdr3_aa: CASSQWTGSSPLHF
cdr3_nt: TGTGCCAGCAGTCAGTGGACAGGGTCCTCACCCCTCCACTTT

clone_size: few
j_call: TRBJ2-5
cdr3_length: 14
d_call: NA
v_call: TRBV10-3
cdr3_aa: CAISEIGVQETQYF
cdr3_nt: TGTGCCATCAGTGAGATCGGGGTCCAAGAGACCCAGTACTTC

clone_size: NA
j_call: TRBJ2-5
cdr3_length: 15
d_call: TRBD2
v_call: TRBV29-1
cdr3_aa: CSVEVGLAVRWAQYF
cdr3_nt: TGCAGCGTTGAAGTGGGACTAGCGGTACGTTGGGCCCAGTACTTC

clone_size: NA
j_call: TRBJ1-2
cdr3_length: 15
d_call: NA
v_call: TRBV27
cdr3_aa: CASRTNSAVNYGYTF
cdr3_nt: TGTGCCAGCAGGACGAACTCAGCGGTGAACTATGGCTACACCTTC

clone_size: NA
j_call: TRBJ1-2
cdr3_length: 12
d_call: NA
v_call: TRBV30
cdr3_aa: CAWSGLRDGYTF
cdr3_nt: TGTGCCTGGAGCGGCCTGAGGGATGGCTACACCTTC

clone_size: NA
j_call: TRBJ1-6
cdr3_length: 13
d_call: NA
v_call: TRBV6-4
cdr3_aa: CASSDEIDSPLHF
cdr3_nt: TGTGCCAGCAGTGACGAGATTGATTCACCCCTCCACTTT

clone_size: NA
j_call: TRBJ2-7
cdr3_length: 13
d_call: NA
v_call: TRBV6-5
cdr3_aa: CASTQRSSYEQYF
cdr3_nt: TGTGCCAGCACCCAGAGGAGCTCCTACGAGCAGTACTTC

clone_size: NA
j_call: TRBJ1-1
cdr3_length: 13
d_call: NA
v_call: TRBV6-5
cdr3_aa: CASSYRGPTEAFF
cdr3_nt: TGTGCCAGCAGTTACAGGGGCCCCACTGAAGCTTTCTTT

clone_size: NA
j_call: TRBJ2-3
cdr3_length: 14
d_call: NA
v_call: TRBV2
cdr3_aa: CASSSLTSTDTQYF
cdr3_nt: TGTGCCAGCAGTTCCCTGACTAGCACAGATACGCAGTATTTT

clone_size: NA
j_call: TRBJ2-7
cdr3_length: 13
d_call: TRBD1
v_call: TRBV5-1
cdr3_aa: CASSMTGYHEQYF
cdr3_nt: TGCGCCAGCAGCATGACAGGGTACCACGAGCAGTACTTC

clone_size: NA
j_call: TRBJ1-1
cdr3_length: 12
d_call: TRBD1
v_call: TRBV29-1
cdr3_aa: CSVGQGGTEAFF
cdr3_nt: TGCAGCGTTGGACAGGGAGGCACTGAAGCTTTCTTT

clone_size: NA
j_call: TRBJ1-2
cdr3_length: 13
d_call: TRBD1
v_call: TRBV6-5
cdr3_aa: CASSSDRGYGYTF
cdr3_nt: TGTGCCAGCAGTTCAGACAGGGGGTATGGCTACACCTTC

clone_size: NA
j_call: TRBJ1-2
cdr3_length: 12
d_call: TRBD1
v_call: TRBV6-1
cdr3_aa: CASSGTGYGYTF
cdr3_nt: TGTGCCAGCAGTGGGACAGGCTATGGCTACACCTTC

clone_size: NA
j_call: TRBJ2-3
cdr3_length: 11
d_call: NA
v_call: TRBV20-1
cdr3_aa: CSAWTRYTQYF
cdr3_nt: TGCAGTGCCTGGACTCGATATACGCAGTATTTT

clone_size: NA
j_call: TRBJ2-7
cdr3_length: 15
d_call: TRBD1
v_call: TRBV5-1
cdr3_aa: CASSSWTGGTYEQYF
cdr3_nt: TGCGCCAGCAGCTCCTGGACAGGGGGTACCTACGAGCAGTACTTC

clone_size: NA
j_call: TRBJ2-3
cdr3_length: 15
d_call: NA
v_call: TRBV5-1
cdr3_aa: CASSLDETEVDTQYF
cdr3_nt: TGCGCCAGCAGCTTGGATGAGACCGAGGTGGATACGCAGTATTTT

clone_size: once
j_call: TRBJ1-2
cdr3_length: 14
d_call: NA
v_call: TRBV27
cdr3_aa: CASSRSGAIYGYTF
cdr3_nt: TGTGCCAGCAGTAGGTCAGGGGCCATCTATGGCTACACCTTC

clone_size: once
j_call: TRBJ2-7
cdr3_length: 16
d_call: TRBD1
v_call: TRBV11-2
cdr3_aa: CASRYRAGGTSYEQYF
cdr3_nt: TGTGCCAGCAGATATCGGGCAGGGGGAACTTCCTACGAGCAGTACTTC

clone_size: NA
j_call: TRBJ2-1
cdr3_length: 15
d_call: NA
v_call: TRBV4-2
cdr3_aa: CASSQDASGYNEQFF
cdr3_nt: TGTGCCAGCAGCCAAGATGCCAGCGGGTACAATGAGCAGTTCTTC

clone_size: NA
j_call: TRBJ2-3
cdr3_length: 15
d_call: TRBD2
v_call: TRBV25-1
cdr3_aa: CASRLAGGSTDTQYF
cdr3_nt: TGTGCCAGCAGACTAGCGGGGGGAAGCACAGATACGCAGTATTTT

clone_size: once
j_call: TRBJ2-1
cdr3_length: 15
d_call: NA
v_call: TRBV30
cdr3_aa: CAWTQGLAVYNEQFF
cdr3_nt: TGTGCCTGGACCCAGGGGCTAGCGGTCTACAATGAGCAGTTCTTC

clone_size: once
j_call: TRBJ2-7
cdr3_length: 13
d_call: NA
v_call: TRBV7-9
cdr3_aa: CASSSELSYEQYF
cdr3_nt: TGTGCCAGCAGCTCGGAGTTATCCTACGAGCAGTACTTC

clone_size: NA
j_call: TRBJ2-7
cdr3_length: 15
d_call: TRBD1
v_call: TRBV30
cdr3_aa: CAWSVGQGPLGEQYF
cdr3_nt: TGTGCCTGGAGTGTGGGACAGGGGCCGCTGGGGGAGCAGTACTTC

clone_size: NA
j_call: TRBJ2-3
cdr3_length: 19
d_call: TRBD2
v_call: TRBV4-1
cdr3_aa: CASSPLPPSGGSSTDTQYF
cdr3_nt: TGCGCCAGCAGCCCCTTACCGCCTAGCGGGGGGTCTAGCACAGATACGCAGTATTTT

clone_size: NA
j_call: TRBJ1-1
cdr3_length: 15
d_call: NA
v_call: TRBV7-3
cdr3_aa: CASSLMRTQNTEAFF
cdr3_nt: TGCGCCAGCAGCTTAATGAGGACACAGAACACTGAAGCTTTCTTT

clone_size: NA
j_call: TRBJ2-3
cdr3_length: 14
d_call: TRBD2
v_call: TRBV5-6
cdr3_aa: CASSSTSGTDTQYF
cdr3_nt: TGTGCCAGCAGCTCGACTAGCGGCACAGATACGCAGTATTTT

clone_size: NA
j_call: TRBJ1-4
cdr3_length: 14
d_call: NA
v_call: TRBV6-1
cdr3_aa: CASRQGVWKEKLFF
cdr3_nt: TGTGCCAGCAGGCAGGGCGTCTGGAAGGAAAAACTGTTTTTT

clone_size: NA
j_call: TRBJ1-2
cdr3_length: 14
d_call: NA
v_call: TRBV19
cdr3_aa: CASSIAGVDYGYTF
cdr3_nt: TGTGCCAGTAGTATAGCAGGGGTTGACTATGGCTACACCTTC

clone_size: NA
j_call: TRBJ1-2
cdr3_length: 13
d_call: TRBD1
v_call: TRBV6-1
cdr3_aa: CASSVGTVYGYTF
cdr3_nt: TGTGCCAGCAGTGTAGGGACAGTCTATGGCTACACCTTC

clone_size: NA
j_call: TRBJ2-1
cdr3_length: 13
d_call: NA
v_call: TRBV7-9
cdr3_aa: CASSFSLNNEQFF
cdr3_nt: TGTGCCAGCAGCTTTTCTCTTAACAATGAGCAGTTCTTC

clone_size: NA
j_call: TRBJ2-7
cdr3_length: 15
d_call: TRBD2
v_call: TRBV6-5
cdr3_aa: CASSYLAGASYEQYF
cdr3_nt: TGTGCCAGCAGTTACCTAGCGGGGGCCTCCTACGAGCAGTACTTC

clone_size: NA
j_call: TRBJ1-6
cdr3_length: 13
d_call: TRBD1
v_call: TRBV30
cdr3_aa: CAWNRGRNSPLHF
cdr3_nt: TGTGCCTGGAACAGGGGGCGGAATTCACCCCTCCACTTT

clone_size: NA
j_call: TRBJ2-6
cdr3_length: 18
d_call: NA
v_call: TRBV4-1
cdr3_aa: CASSQRGYGGSGANVLTF
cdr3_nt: TGCGCCAGCAGCCAAAGGGGATACGGGGGCTCTGGGGCCAACGTCCTGACTTTC

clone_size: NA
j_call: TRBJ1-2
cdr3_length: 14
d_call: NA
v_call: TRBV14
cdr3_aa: CASSQERGGYGYTF
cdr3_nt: TGTGCCAGCAGCCAAGAACGGGGGGGATATGGCTACACCTTC